A selection of T cell receptor beta chains follows, all from one sample in a study of cytomegalovirus exposure and HLA in healthy donors. Method: immunoSEQ multiplex PCR; TCRdb's copy keeps in-frame clones and lacks some. Among roughly 150,000 clones listed, 76% were seen once. Sequences were obtained from PBMCs. The receptors were gathered from a male donor in good health and CMV-seronegative. Both conserved end residues are part of each CDR3. The D gene is left open where the match is weak. Expanded clones are given a class, and other clones once, few, many or no size at all.

>TRBV7-9|NA|few|TRBJ2-5
TGTGCCAGCAGCTTAGCCCTCGGGCAAGAGACCCAGTACTTC
CASSLALGQETQYF
>TRBV5-4|TRBD2|once|TRBJ2-3
TGTGCCAGCAGCTTAACAGCGGGAGGTGCAGATACGCAGTATTTT
CASSLTAGGADTQYF
>TRBV5-6|TRBD1|NA|TRBJ2-7
TGTGCCAGCAGCTTGGAGGGACAGGGCTACGAGCAGTACTTC
CASSLEGQGYEQYF
>TRBV9|TRBD1|NA|TRBJ2-7
TGTGCCAGCAGCCCCCGGACAGGGAAGAGCGAGCAGTACTTC
CASSPRTGKSEQYF
>TRBV18|NA|NA|TRBJ1-1
TGTGCCAGCTCACCACAGGGGGCTGAAGCTTTCTTT
CASSPQGAEAFF
>TRBV6-1|NA|once|TRBJ2-7
TGTGCCAGCGGAGAAAGGGGGGGCTACGAGCAGTACTTC
CASGERGGYEQYF
>TRBV21-1|NA|NA|TRBJ2-7
TGTGCCAGCAGCACGAAGGAGAATGTCTTTCGCTACGAGCAGTACTTC
CASSTKENVFRYEQYF
>TRBV5-6|NA|once|TRBJ1-2
TGTGCCAGCAGCGACCGGAGAGCTAACTATGGCTACACCTTC
CASSDRRANYGYTF
>TRBV7-2|TRBD2|NA|TRBJ2-1
TGTGCCAGCAGCCGGACTAGCGGGATCGGGGAGCAGTTCTTC
CASSRTSGIGEQFF
>TRBV29-1|TRBD1|NA|TRBJ1-4
TGCAGCGTGTATGACAGGGGAGACGAAAAACTGTTTTTT
CSVYDRGDEKLFF
>TRBV7-3|NA|few|TRBJ2-3
TGTGCCAGCAGCTTAGCGGGACTCCCAGATACGCAGTATTTT
CASSLAGLPDTQYF
>TRBV7-2|NA|NA|TRBJ2-1
TGTGCCAGCAGCCGACAGGTCGCCTCTCAGGCGGAGCAGTTCTTC
CASSRQVASQAEQFF
>TRBV2|NA|NA|TRBJ1-5
TGTGCCAGCGTCACAGGGTCCAATCAGCCCCAGCATTTT
CASVTGSNQPQHF
>TRBV7-2|TRBD1|once|TRBJ2-2
TGTGCCAGCAGCTTAGAGTGGGTTGTTGGGACAGGGCCTACCGGGGAGCTGTTTTTT
CASSLEWVVGTGPTGELFF
>TRBV29-1|NA|NA|TRBJ2-3
TGCAGCGCGAACGGGATTCTCGGAACAGATACGCAGTATTTT
CSANGILGTDTQYF
>TRBV5-1|NA|NA|TRBJ2-5
TGCGCCAGCAGCTTGGCCGGGTACCAAGAGACCCAGTACTTC
CASSLAGYQETQYF
>TRBV4-2|NA|NA|TRBJ1-5
TGTGCCAGCAGCCCCGGACAGAATAGCAATCAGCCCCAGCATTTT
CASSPGQNSNQPQHF
>TRBV9|NA|NA|TRBJ1-4
TGTGCCAGCAGCCCCGGTGAGAGGTACAGGGCTAGGGAAAAACTGTTTTTT
CASSPGERYRAREKLFF
>TRBV9|NA|few|TRBJ2-7
TGTGCCAGCAGCCCTAGCGCCGGTACCTACGAGCAGTACTTC
CASSPSAGTYEQYF
>TRBV5-1|NA|NA|TRBJ1-6
TGCGCCAGCAGCTCCAGGGGTGAGGATAATTCACCCCTCCACTTT
CASSSRGEDNSPLHF
>TRBV7-8|NA|NA|TRBJ2-1
TGTGCCAGCAGCTCCGTCGCAGGCTCCTACAATGAGCAGTTCTTC
CASSSVAGSYNEQFF
>TRBV29-1|TRBD1|NA|TRBJ1-1
TGCAGCGTTGACAGGGGGCGTGAAGCTTTCTTT
CSVDRGREAFF
>TRBV4-1|TRBD1|NA|TRBJ2-5
TGCGCCAGCAGCCCCGAATGGGACAGAGAGACCCAGTACTTC
CASSPEWDRETQYF
>TRBV5-4|NA|once|TRBJ2-7
TGTGCCAGCAGCTTGTTCCCGTCAGGTTCCTCCTACGAGCAGTACTTC
CASSLFPSGSSYEQYF
>TRBV4-2|TRBD2|NA|TRBJ2-1
TGTGCCAGCAGCCAAGATTGGGCGGGACTAGCGGGTTCTGAGCAGTTCTTC
CASSQDWAGLAGSEQFF
>TRBV14|NA|NA|TRBJ1-2
TGTGCCAGCAGCCAAGATAAGTCAAACAGGCCCTATGGCTACACCTTC
CASSQDKSNRPYGYTF
>TRBV2|NA|NA|TRBJ1-5
TGTGCCAGCGGTTCCCCGGGGGGGGGCAATCAGCCCCAGCATTTT
CASGSPGGGNQPQHF
>TRBV28|NA|NA|TRBJ1-3
TGTGCCAGCAGTCTTGAACAGGTGGATAGAAACACCATATATTTT
CASSLEQVDRNTIYF
>TRBV7-8|TRBD1|NA|TRBJ1-6
TGTGCCAGCAGCCCCCACCCAGACAGGGTCCGGAGCTCACCCCTCCACTTT
CASSPHPDRVRSSPLHF
>TRBV9|TRBD2|NA|TRBJ2-7
TGTGCCAGCAGCAAGCCCCTAGCGGGGGGGGACGAGCAGTACTTC
CASSKPLAGGDEQYF
>TRBV5-1|TRBD2|NA|TRBJ2-7
TGCGCCAGCAGCGCACTAGCGGGAGTCTACGAGCAGTACTTC
CASSALAGVYEQYF
>TRBV28|NA|NA|TRBJ1-2
TGTGCCAGCGCTTCTACCTTGGTACTTGGCTACACCTTC
CASASTLVLGYTF
>TRBV7-2|TRBD1|NA|TRBJ1-2
TGTGCCAGCAGCCCGAGTGCGGGACAGGGGGAAATGGGCTACACCTTC
CASSPSAGQGEMGYTF
>TRBV18|TRBD1|NA|TRBJ2-7
TGTGCCAGCTCACCCCCGGGACAGGGTAGTTACGAGCAGTACTTC
CASSPPGQGSYEQYF
>TRBV4-3|NA|NA|TRBJ2-1
TGCGCCAGCAGCCAAGATCTCAGGGTTGGCAATGAGCAGTTCTTC
CASSQDLRVGNEQFF
>TRBV5-1|NA|NA|TRBJ2-7
TGCGCCAGCAGAGACCCCCCCGGGACGGGAGCGTACGAGCAGTACTTC
CASRDPPGTGAYEQYF
>TRBV2|NA|NA|TRBJ2-1
TGTGCCAGCGTTCAGGACACCTACAATGAGCAGTTCTTC
CASVQDTYNEQFF
>TRBV18|NA|NA|TRBJ1-1
TGTGCCAGCTCACCAGGGGGGACCATGAACACTGAAGCTTTCTTT
CASSPGGTMNTEAFF
>TRBV7-9|NA|NA|TRBJ1-1
TGTTCCAGCAGCTTAGCCCGGGGGACTGAAGCTTTCTTT
CSSSLARGTEAFF
>TRBV10-3|TRBD1|NA|TRBJ2-1
TGTGCCATCAGTGAGGGACAGGGGAGCAATGAGCAGTTCTTC
CAISEGQGSNEQFF
>TRBV18|TRBD1|NA|TRBJ2-7
TGTGCCAGCTCACCTACAGGGGTCGGGGCCTACGAGCAGTACTTC
CASSPTGVGAYEQYF
>TRBV6-5|TRBD2|once|TRBJ2-7
TGTGCCAGCAGCCCGTACGGGGGGAAGCTTAAGTACTTC
CASSPYGGKLKYF
>TRBV11-3|NA|NA|TRBJ1-1
TGTGCCAGCAGCGTTCCGGGCAGGGGAAAAAACACTGAAGCTTTCTTT
CASSVPGRGKNTEAFF
>TRBV21-1|NA|NA|TRBJ2-7
TGTGCCAGCAGCGGAAATTCTAAGGGGGACACCTACGAGCAGTACTTC
CASSGNSKGDTYEQYF
>TRBV27|NA|NA|TRBJ2-1
TGTGCCAGCACCGACAGCAATGAGCAGTTCTTC
CASTDSNEQFF
>TRBV15|TRBD2|NA|TRBJ2-1
TGTGCCACCAGCCGTGCGAGCGGGAGCGGAGATGAGCAGTTCTTC
CATSRASGSGDEQFF
>TRBV4-3|TRBD2|once|TRBJ2-3
TGCGCCAGCAGCCAAGAAATTGTAGCGGGTCTCACAGATACGCAGTATTTT
CASSQEIVAGLTDTQYF
>TRBV4-3|TRBD2|NA|TRBJ2-3
TGCGCCAGCAGCCAAGAGTTAGCGGGGTTGCATACGCAGTATTTT
CASSQELAGLHTQYF
>TRBV6-5|TRBD2|few|TRBJ2-1
TGTGCCAGCAGTTACATAGCGGGGGGAGAGCAGTTCTTC
CASSYIAGGEQFF
>TRBV30|NA|NA|TRBJ1-6
TGTGCCTTCACCAGGGTGGGGAATTCACCCCTCCACTTT
CAFTRVGNSPLHF
>TRBV29-1|NA|NA|TRBJ2-3
TGCAGCGTTGAGAGTCTCTTCACAGATACGCAGTATTTT
CSVESLFTDTQYF
>TRBV6-1|TRBD1|NA|TRBJ1-2
TGTGCCAGCAGTGAAGGTGACAGGGTCTATGGCTACACCTTC
CASSEGDRVYGYTF
>TRBV10-3|NA|few|TRBJ2-7
TGTGCCATCAGTGACGGGGGTAGTGAGCAGTACTTC
CAISDGGSEQYF
>TRBV20-1|NA|NA|TRBJ1-4
TGCAGTGCTAGAGAGGACCCCGGGGTGTTTTTT
CSAREDPGVFF
>TRBV4-1|NA|NA|TRBJ1-6
TGCGCCAGCAGCCAAGATTTCCGTGAATCAGGGAACTATAATTCACCCCTCCACTTT
CASSQDFRESGNYNSPLHF